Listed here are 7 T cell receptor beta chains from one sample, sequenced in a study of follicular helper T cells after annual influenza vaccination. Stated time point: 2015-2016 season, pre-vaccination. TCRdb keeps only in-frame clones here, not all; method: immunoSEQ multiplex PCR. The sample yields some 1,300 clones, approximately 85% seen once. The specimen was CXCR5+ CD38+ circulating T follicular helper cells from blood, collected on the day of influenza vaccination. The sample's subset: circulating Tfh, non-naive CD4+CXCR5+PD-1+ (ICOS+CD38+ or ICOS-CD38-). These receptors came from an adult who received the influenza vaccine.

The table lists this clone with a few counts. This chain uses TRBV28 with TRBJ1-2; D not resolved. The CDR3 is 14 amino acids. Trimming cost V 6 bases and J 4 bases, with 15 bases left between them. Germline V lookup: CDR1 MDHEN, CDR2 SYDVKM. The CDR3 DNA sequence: TGTGCCAGCAGCCCCGTGGCGGGCGGCTATGGCTACACCTTC. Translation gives CASSPVAGGYGYTF.

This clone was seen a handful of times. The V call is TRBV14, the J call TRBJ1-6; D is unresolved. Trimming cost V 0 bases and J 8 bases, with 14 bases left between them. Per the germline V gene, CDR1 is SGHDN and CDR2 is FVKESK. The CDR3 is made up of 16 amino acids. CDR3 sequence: CASSQDKGQVDSPLHF. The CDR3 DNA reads TGTGCCAGCAGCCAAGATAAGGGCCAAGTCGATTCACCCCTCCACTTT.

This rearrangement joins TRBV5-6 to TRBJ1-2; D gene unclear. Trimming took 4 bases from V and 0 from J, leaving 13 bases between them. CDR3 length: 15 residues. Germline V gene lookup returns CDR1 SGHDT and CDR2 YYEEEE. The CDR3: CASSNLDQTNYGYTF. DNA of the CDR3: TGTGCCAGCAGCAACTTGGACCAAACTAACTATGGCTACACCTTC.

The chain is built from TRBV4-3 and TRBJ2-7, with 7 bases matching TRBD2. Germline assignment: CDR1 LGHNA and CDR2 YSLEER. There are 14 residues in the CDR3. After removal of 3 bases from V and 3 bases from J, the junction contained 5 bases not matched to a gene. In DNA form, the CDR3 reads TGCGCCAGCAGCCATAGAGCGGGGAACTACGAGCAGTACTTC. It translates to CASSHRAGNYEQYF.

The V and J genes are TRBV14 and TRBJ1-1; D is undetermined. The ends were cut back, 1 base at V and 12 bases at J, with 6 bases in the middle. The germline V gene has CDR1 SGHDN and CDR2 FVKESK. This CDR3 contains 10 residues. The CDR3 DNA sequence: TGTGCCAGCAGCCAAGGCCGAACTTTCTTT. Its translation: CASSQGRTFF.

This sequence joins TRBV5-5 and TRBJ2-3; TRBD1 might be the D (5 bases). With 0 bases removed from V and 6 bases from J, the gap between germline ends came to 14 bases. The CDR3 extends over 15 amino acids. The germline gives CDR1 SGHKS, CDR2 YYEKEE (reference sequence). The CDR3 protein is CASSLAVTEWDTQYF. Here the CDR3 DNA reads TGTGCCAGCAGCTTGGCAGTGACAGAATGGGATACGCAGTATTTT.

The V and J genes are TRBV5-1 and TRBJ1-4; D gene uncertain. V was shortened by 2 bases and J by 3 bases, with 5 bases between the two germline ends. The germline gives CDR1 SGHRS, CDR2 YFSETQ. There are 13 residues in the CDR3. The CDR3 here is CASSLQSNEKLFF. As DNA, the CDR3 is TGCGCCAGCAGCTTACAGTCTAATGAAAAACTGTTTTTT.